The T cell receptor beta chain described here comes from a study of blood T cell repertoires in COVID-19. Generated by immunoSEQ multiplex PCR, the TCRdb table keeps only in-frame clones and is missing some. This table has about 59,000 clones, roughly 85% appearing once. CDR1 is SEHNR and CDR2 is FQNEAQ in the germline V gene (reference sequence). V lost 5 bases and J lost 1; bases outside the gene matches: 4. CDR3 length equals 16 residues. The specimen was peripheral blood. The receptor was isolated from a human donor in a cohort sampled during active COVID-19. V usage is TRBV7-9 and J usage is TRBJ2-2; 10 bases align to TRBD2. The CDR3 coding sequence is TGTGCCAGCAGCCGAACTAGCGGGGTGAACACCGGGGAGCTGTTTTTT. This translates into CASSRTSGVNTGELFF. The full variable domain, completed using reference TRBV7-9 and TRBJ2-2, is DTGVSQNPRHKITKRGQNVTFRCDPISEHNRLYWYRQTLGQGPEFLTYFQNEAQLEKSRLLSDRFSAERPKGSFSTLEIQRTEQGDSAMYLCASSRTSGVNTGELFFGEGSRLTVL.